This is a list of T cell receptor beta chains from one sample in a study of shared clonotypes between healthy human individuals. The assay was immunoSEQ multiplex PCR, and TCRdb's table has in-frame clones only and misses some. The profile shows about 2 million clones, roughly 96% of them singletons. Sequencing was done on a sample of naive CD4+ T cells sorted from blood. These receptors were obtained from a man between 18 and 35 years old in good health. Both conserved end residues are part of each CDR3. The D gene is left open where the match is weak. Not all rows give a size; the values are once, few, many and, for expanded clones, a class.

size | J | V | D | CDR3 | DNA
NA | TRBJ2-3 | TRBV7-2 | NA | CASTPADTQYF | TGTGCCAGCACCCCGGCGGATACGCAGTATTTT
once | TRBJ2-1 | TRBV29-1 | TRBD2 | CSRTSGSTNEQFF | TGCAGCAGGACTAGCGGGAGTACCAATGAGCAGTTCTTC
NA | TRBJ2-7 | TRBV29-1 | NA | CSAPPGLGWPYEQYF | TGCAGCGCCCCCCCGGGACTCGGATGGCCCTACGAGCAGTACTTC
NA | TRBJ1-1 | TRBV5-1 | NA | CASSLLGGNTEAFF | TGCGCCAGCAGCTTGTTGGGGGGTAACACTGAAGCTTTCTTT
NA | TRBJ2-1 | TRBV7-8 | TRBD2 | CASSLAISLSGSVSYNEQFF | TGTGCCAGCAGCTTAGCTATCTCCCTCAGCGGGAGCGTTTCCTACAATGAGCAGTTCTTC
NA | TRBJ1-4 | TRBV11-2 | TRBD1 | CASSLTGRENEKLFF | TGTGCCAGCAGCTTGACAGGGAGGGAGAATGAAAAACTGTTTTTT
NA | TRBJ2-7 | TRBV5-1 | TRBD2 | CASSPSSGGYEQYF | TGCGCCAGCAGCCCCTCGAGCGGGGGCTACGAGCAGTACTTC
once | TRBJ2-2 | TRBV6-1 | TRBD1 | CASIRQGVTGELFF | TGTGCCAGCATCAGACAGGGTGTCACCGGGGAGCTGTTTTTT
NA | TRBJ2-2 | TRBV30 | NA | CAWSGPSHTGELFF | TGTGCCTGGAGTGGTCCGAGTCACACCGGGGAGCTGTTTTTT
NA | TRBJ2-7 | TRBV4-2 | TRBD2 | CASSLSTSGGAGEQYF | TGTGCCAGCAGCCTATCGACTAGCGGGGGGGCAGGCGAGCAGTACTTC
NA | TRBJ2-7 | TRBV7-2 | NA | CASSLGRGRYEQYF | TGTGCCAGCAGCTTAGGACGGGGTCGCTACGAGCAGTACTTC
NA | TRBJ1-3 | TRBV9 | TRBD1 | CASSSHRGGFSGNTIYF | TGTGCCAGCAGCAGCCACAGGGGGGGCTTCTCTGGAAACACCATATATTTT
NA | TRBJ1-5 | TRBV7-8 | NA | CASSLAGGDQPQHF | TGTGCCAGCAGCTTAGCAGGGGGGGATCAGCCCCAGCATTTT
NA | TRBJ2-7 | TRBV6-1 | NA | CASTSGRSSYEQYF | NA
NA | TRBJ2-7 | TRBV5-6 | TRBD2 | CASSFIAGAIPYEQYF | TGTGCCAGCAGCTTCATAGCGGGGGCAATTCCCTACGAGCAGTACTTC
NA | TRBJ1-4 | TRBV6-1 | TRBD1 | CATLTGQGSYEKLFF | TGTGCCACCCTCACGGGACAGGGGAGTTATGAAAAACTGTTTTTT
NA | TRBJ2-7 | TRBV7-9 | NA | CASNRDSGPYEQYF | TGTGCCAGCAACCGGGACAGCGGGCCCTACGAGCAGTACTTC